What follows are 26 T cell receptor beta chains derived from one specimen sequenced in a study of shared clonotypes between healthy human individuals. The data were produced by immunoSEQ multiplex PCR, yet TCRdb's version contains in-frame clones alone and is incomplete. The sample lists around 1.6 million clones, 95% to 99% seen once, with roughly 0.42% in the top ten. The material sequenced was naive CD4+ T cells sorted from blood. Stated subset: CD45RA+ positively selected. These receptors all stem from a man aged 25 to 40 in good health.

This clone occurred once. The rearrangement joins TRBV18 to TRBJ2-7, with TRBD2 matching over 11 bases. The CDR3 is 16 residues long. CDR1 is KGHSH, CDR2 LQKENI, per germline. Unmatched junction bases numbered 5, after V lost 4 bases and J lost 0 bases. The CDR3 loop reads CASSRIAGGNSYEQYF. CDR3 DNA sequence: TGTGCCAGCTCACGAATAGCGGGAGGGAACTCCTACGAGCAGTACTTC. Looking up the rest from reference TRBV18 and TRBJ2-7 gives the full variable domain: NAGVMQNPRHLVRRRGQEARLRCSPMKGHSHVYWYRQLPEEGLKFMVYLQKENIIDESGMPKERFSAEFPKEGPSILRIQQVVRGDSAAYFCASSRIAGGNSYEQYFGPGTRLTVT.

The chain uses TRBV9 and TRBJ2-1; 8 bases are a match to TRBD2. The CDR3 consists of 13 residues. Trimming removed 3 bases from V and 8 bases from J; junction bases left unmatched: 4. Germline assignment: CDR1 SGDLS and CDR2 YYNGEE. The CDR3 DNA reads TGTGCCAGCAGCGCCGGGACTAGGTATGAGCAGTTCTTC. Encoded protein: CASSAGTRYEQFF.

The V and J genes are TRBV7-8 and TRBJ2-1; D may correspond to TRBD1 or TRBD2 (5 bases each). The CDR3 length is 14 residues. Germline-derived CDR1 and CDR2 are SGHVS and FQNEAQ. The V end was cut by 5 bases, the J end by 1 base, with 9 bases between. The CDR3 DNA reads TGTGCCAGCAGCCCTGGGGGATCCTACAATGAGCAGTTCTTC. This encodes CASSPGGSYNEQFF.

The rearrangement links TRBV25-1 to TRBJ1-1, with D uncertain. V was pared by 3 bases and J by 2 bases, with 16 bases between. This CDR3 is 16 amino acids long. Germline V gene sequence: CDR1 MGHDK, CDR2 SYGVNS. DNA of the CDR3: TGTGCCAGCAGTGACGCCCTCCGAGGTAGAAACACTGAAGCTTTCTTT. The encoded protein is CASSDALRGRNTEAFF.

The chain uses TRBV30 and TRBJ2-7; 9 nucleotides match TRBD1. Germline V CDR1 and CDR2: GTSNPN, SVGIG (reference sequence). The trim removed 4 bases at V and 2 bases at J, leaving 6 bases unmatched. This CDR3 has 14 amino acids. Written as DNA, the CDR3 is TGTGCCTGGACCGGGACAGGGTTTCCCTACGAGCAGTACTTC. Translation gives CAWTGTGFPYEQYF.

CDR3 DNA: TGTGCCAGCAGCTCGCGACTAGAGCCTACAGATACGCAGTATTTT. It is translated as CASSSRLEPTDTQYF. The chain is built from TRBV5-4 and TRBJ2-3, with D possibly TRBD2 on 6 matching bases. CDR1 SGHNT and CDR2 YYREEE come from the germline V gene (reference sequence). This CDR3 region has 15 residues. Trimming removed 3 bases at V and 3 bases at J, with 14 bases between.

The J gene is TRBJ2-7, the V gene TRBV7-2; D not certain. Trimming cost V 5 bases and J 1 base, with 6 bases left between them. Germline V gene sequence: CDR1 SGHTA, CDR2 FQGNSA. This CDR3 has 12 amino acids. This CDR3 reads CASSDSSYEQYF. The CDR3 region has the DNA TGTGCCAGCAGCGACTCTTCCTACGAGCAGTACTTC.

The chain employs TRBV27 and TRBJ2-7, with 12 positions matching TRBD2. The J segment lost 9 bases and the V segment lost 7 bases, leaving 13 bases of the junction unmatched. This CDR3 is built from 15 residues. Germline CDR1 reads MNHEY; CDR2 reads SMNVEV (reference sequence). CDR3 in DNA: TGTGCCAGCACCCCGAGGGCTAGCGGGAGGGCCGGGCAGTACTTC. Residues: CASTPRASGRAGQYF.

The chain combines TRBV11-1 with TRBJ2-3; TRBD2 matches 8 bases. The V gene's germline CDR1 is SGHAT and CDR2 FQDESV (reference sequence). CDR3 size: 14 residues. After removal of 5 bases from V and 6 bases from J, the junction contained 7 bases not matched to a gene. The CDR3 here is CASSRQASGDTQYF. CDR3 coding DNA: TGTGCCAGCAGCCGACAAGCTAGCGGGGATACGCAGTATTTT.

V usage is TRBV19 and J usage is TRBJ2-1; TRBD1 is a possible D gene (5 bases). V was pared by 4 bases and J by 4 bases, with 11 bases between. CDR1 and CDR2 from the germline V gene are LNHDA and SQIVND (reference sequence). There are 14 residues in the CDR3. The CDR3 DNA follows: TGTGCCAGTAGTAGCAGGGTTTTATACAATGAGCAGTTCTTC. Encoded protein: CASSSRVLYNEQFF.

This rearrangement joins TRBV19 to TRBJ2-1; 11 positions match TRBD2. Germline CDR1 reads LNHDA; CDR2 reads SQIVND (reference sequence). The junction had 9 bases not matched to a gene; V was cut back by 4 bases and J by 4 bases. The CDR3 is 17 amino acids. The CDR3 reads CASSTYSGTSGYNEQFF. CDR3 DNA sequence: TGTGCCAGTAGTACCTACTCCGGGACTAGCGGATACAATGAGCAGTTCTTC.

For the CDR3, the DNA is TGCGCCAGCAGCTCAGGGACAAATGAAAAACTGTTTTTT. Protein: CASSSGTNEKLFF. The J gene is TRBJ1-4, the V gene TRBV5-1; the D gene is possibly TRBD1 (6 bases). CDR1 and CDR2 (germline): SGHRS, YFSETQ. With 3 bases removed from V and 5 bases from J, the gap between germline ends came to 8 bases. CDR3 length: 13 residues.

The rearrangement joins TRBV7-4 to TRBJ2-1; no clear D gene. Germline CDR1 SGHVT, CDR2 SQSDAQ. V lost 5 bases and J lost 6, with 11 bases in between. The CDR3 consists of 13 residues. CDR3 nucleotide sequence: TGTGCCAGCAGCCCACTTCAGCCCAATGAGCAGTTCTTC. Its protein product is CASSPLQPNEQFF.

The chain is built from TRBV28 and TRBJ2-7, with D possibly being TRBD1 (6 bases). The ends were cut back, 5 bases at V and 9 bases at J, with 14 bases in the middle. This CDR3 has 12 residues. Germline-derived CDR1 and CDR2 are MDHEN and SYDVKM. CDR3 region: CASSTGPQGQYF. CDR3 DNA: TGTGCCAGCAGTACAGGGCCCCAGGGGCAGTACTTC.

This clone showed up just once. The chain has TRBV5-4 and TRBJ1-2, with 12 bases aligning to TRBD1. V dropped 0 bases and J dropped 6; count of bases not matched to a gene: 9. The germline gives CDR1 SGHNT, CDR2 YYREEE (reference sequence). The CDR3 totals 17 residues. The CDR3 DNA reads TGTGCCAGCAGCTTGGCCGGGACAGGGGGCGACTGGAATGGCTACACCTTC. This translates into CASSLAGTGGDWNGYTF.

On this clone itself: This specimen includes other DNA sequences encoding the same CDR3. This chain uses TRBV7-9 with TRBJ2-2, with a weak D call TRBD1 (5 bases). The CDR3 is 15 amino acids. The germline CDR1 and CDR2 sequences are SEHNR and FQNEAQ (reference sequence). Trimming removed 1 base at V and 1 base at J, with 7 bases between. CDR3 in amino acids: CASSLDRRNTGELFF. For the CDR3, the DNA is TGTGCCAGCAGCTTAGACAGGAGGAACACCGGGGAGCTGTTTTTT.

This clone showed up just once. The chain carries TRBV28 and TRBJ2-5; the D is unclear. The CDR3 runs to 12 residues. Germline-derived CDR1 and CDR2 are MDHEN and SYDVKM. The germline V and J ends were trimmed by 8 bases and 5 bases, with 12 bases remaining between them. Written as DNA, the CDR3 is TGTGCCAGCTCGCTATTTACGGAGACCCAGTACTTC. Encoded protein: CASSLFTETQYF.

The chain uses TRBV11-2 and TRBJ2-5; possible D gene TRBD1, 5 bases. V lost 0 bases and J lost 5, with 13 bases in between. The CDR3 runs to 15 residues. Germline assignment: CDR1 SGHAT and CDR2 FQNNGV. The CDR3 nucleotides read TGTGCCAGCAGCTTAGAACGTGGACATCTCGAGACCCAGTACTTC. It yields the protein CASSLERGHLETQYF. Supplemented by reference TRBV11-2 and TRBJ2-5, the full variable domain reads EAGVAQSPRYKIIEKRQSVAFWCNPISGHATLYWYQQILGQGPKLLIQFQNNGVVDDSQLPKDRFSAERLKGVDSTLKIQPAKLEDSAVYLCASSLERGHLETQYFGPGTRLLVL.

The J gene is TRBJ2-7, the V gene TRBV28; perhaps TRBD1 as D (6 bases). Germline V CDR1 and CDR2: MDHEN, SYDVKM. The CDR3 has 11 residues. Trimming shortened V by 4 bases and J by 12 bases, and 13 bases separated the two germline ends. The CDR3 here is CASSSPGESYF. The CDR3 DNA follows: TGTGCCAGCAGTTCACCAGGGGAGTCGTACTTC.

The rearrangement joins TRBV5-4 to TRBJ2-7; D is perhaps TRBD2 (5 bases). Germline V gene sequence: CDR1 SGHNT, CDR2 YYREEE (reference sequence). The V gene lost 2 bases and the J gene lost 5 bases, with 8 bases spanning the gap. The CDR3 covers 12 residues. CDR3 loop: CASSFGVHEQYF. CDR3 bases: TGTGCCAGCAGCTTCGGGGTCCACGAGCAGTACTTC.

The V and J genes are TRBV7-2 and TRBJ2-2; a possible D gene is TRBD2 (5 bases). The CDR3 spans 15 residues. Germline CDR1 and CDR2: SGHTA and FQGNSA. Trimming shortened V by 5 bases and J by 2 bases, and 12 bases separated the two germline ends. Here the CDR3 reads CASSPRAENTGELFF. The CDR3, as DNA: TGTGCCAGCAGCCCCAGAGCGGAAAACACCGGGGAGCTGTTTTTT.

On this clone itself: Distinct nucleotide sequences in the sample also encode this CDR3. This chain links TRBV27 with TRBJ2-5; possibly TRBD1 for D (6 bases). CDR1 MNHEY and CDR2 SMNVEV come from the germline V gene (reference sequence). The CDR3 runs 12 residues. The ends were cut back, 3 bases at V and 5 bases at J, with 7 bases in the middle. CDR3 in amino acids: CASSFRGETQYF. The CDR3 nucleotides read TGTGCCAGCAGTTTTAGGGGGGAGACCCAGTACTTC.

V and J are TRBV19 and TRBJ2-1; 16 positions agree with TRBD2. The ends lost 9 bases at V and 4 bases at J; junction bases unmatched: 12. The germline V gene has CDR1 LNHDA and CDR2 SQIVND (reference sequence). CDR3 length equals 18 residues. CDR3 amino acids: CASHTPGLAGGRYNEQFF. Here the CDR3 DNA reads TGTGCCAGCCATACTCCGGGACTAGCGGGAGGGCGGTACAATGAGCAGTTCTTC.

This clone was recorded once. The chain has TRBV20-1 and TRBJ1-1; D gene unclear. The CDR3 has 11 residues. Germline V gives CDR1 DFQATT, CDR2 SNEGSKA (reference sequence). The CDR3 here is CRGSRGTEAFF. CDR3 nucleotide sequence: TGCAGGGGGTCTCGGGGCACTGAAGCTTTCTTT.

V is TRBV4-1 and J is TRBJ1-4; D is undetermined. Germline lookup yields CDR1 MGHRA and CDR2 YSYEKL. Trimming stripped 0 bases from V and 5 bases from J, with 10 bases between. The CDR3 is made up of 15 amino acids. CDR3 bases: TGCGCCAGCAGCCAAGAGGACCTGAGAAATGAAAAACTGTTTTTT. Translating it yields CASSQEDLRNEKLFF.

V usage is TRBV6-1 and J usage is TRBJ2-7; 10 nucleotides align to TRBD1. The CDR3 loop spans 14 amino acids. The germline V gene has CDR1 MNHNS and CDR2 SASEGT. V shed 8 bases, J shed 6 bases, and the junction held 10 bases outside the gene matches. CDR3 DNA sequence: TGTGCCAGCTTTAGGGACAGGGGATCGGTCGAGCAGTACTTC. Translated: CASFRDRGSVEQYF.